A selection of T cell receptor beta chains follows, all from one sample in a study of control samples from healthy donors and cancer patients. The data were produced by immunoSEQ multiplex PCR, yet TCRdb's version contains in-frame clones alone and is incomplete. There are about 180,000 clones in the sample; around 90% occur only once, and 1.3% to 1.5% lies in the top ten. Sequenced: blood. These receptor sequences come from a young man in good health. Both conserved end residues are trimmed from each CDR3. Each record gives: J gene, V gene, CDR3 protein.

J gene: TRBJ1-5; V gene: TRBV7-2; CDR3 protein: ASSQRGRNQPQH
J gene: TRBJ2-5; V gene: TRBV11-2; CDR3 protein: ASSFSQRGLQETQY
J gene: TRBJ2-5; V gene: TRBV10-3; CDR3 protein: AIRASGGQETQY
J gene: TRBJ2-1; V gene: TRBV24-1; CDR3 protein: ATSDIYYNEQF
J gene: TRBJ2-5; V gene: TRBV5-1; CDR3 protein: ASSLGQQETQY
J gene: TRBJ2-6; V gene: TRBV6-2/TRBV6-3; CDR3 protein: ASSWFSGANVLT
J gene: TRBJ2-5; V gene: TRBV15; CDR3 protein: ATSRDLSLAGAETQY
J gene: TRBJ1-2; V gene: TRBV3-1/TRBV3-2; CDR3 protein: ASSQLTGVGYT
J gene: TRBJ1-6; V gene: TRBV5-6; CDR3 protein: ASSPAGQGSTPLH
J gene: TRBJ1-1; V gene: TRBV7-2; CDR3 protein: ASSSLPGQGTEAF
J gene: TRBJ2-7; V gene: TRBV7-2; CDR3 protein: ASKPSGAPGEQY
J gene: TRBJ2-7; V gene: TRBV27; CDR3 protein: ASSLLGRIHEQY
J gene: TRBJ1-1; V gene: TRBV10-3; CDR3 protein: ASKPPMVTEAF
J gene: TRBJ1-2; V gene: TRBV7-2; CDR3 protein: ASSSSPANYGYT
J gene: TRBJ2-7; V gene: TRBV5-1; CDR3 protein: ASTLAPGRSTYEQY
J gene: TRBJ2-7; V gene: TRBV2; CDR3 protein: ASSREEGPYEQY
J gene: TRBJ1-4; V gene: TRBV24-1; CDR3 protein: ATSDPAGGGSNEKLF
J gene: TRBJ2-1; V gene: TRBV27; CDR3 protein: ASSLRMDRGPSEQF
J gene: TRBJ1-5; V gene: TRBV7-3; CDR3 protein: ASSRTGDQPQH
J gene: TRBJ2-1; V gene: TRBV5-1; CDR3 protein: ASSLPGLAGYNEQF
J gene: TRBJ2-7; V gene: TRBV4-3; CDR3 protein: ASSPGQWSYEQY
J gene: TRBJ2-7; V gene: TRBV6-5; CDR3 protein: ASRTTGVRGNEQY
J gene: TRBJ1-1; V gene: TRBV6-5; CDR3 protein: ASSRGQTNTEAF
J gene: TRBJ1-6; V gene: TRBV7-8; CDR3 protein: ASSPWFETGARTFH
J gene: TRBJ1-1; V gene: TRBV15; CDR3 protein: ATSRDLEGPSEAF
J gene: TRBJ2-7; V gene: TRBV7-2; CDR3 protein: ASSLAWGTSGRQY
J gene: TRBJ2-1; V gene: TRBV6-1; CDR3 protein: ASSEMREVYNEQF
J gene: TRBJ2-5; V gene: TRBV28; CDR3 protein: ASSMTGTGLQETQY
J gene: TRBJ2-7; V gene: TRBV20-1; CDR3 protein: SARDHQY
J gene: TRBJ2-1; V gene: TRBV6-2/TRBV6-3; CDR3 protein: ASSPTPLAGGLNNEQF
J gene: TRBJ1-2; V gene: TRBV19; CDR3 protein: ASSIASYGYT
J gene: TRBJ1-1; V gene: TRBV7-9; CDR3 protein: AGGGDRVAF
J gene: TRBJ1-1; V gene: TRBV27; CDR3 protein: ASNPSLRPSRVF
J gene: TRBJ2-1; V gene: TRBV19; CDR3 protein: ASSISAGRNEQF
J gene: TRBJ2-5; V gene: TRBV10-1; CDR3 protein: ATSRGIQETQY
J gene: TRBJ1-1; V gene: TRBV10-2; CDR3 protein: ASSEFSTGNTEAF
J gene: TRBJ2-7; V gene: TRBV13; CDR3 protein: ASSLLAIPYEQY
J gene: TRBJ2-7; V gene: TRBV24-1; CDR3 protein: ATSDGPIGLSEQY
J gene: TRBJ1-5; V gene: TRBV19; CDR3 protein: ASSTPPWDYSNQPQH
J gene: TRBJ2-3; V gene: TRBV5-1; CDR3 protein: ASSPRGGTDTQY
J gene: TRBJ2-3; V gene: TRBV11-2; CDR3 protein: ASSFKAGGLDTQY
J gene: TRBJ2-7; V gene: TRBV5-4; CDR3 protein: ASSFNVQADEQY
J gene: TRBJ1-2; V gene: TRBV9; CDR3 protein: ASSVDLGADGYT
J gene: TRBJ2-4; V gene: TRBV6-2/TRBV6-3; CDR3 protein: ASSYSLTSGTYLAKNIQY
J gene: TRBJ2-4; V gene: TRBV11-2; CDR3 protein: ASSWRVAVSNIQY
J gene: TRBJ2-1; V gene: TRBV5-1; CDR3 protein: ASNPGGYNEQF
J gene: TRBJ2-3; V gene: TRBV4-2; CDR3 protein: ASSQDKKQGGRSTDTQY
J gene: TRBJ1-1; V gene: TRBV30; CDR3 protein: AWKKPEIWNTEAF
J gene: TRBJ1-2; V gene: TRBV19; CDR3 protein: ATAGPTDGYT
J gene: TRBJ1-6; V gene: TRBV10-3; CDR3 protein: AISLGTDSSPLH